Following are 11 T cell receptor beta chains from one sample sequenced in a study of early T cells in non-severe SARS-CoV-2 infection. TCRdb reprocessed the 5' RACE reads with MiXCR, giving one entry per CDR3 protein. The sample lists 55,000 to 65,000 distinct CDR3 sequences, less than 14% occurring once. Sequenced: whole blood. Receptors originate from an adult who was a healthcare worker with PCR-confirmed SARS-CoV-2 infection or an uninfected control (not recorded which).

This clonotype was counted many times. The chain couples TRBV15 to TRBJ1-2, with TRBD1 identical over 7 bases. Germline V gives CDR1 LNHNV, CDR2 YYDKDF (reference sequence). Trimming at V came to 5 bases and at J to 4 bases, leaving 10 bases not matched to a gene. CDR3 length: 15 residues. The chain's CDR3 is CATSGGTDLFYGYTF. The CDR3 region has the DNA TGTGCCACCAGCGGCGGGACAGACCTTTTCTATGGCTACACCTTC.

The chain combines TRBV5-1 with TRBJ1-2, with a possible D match to TRBD1 (5 bases). The CDR3 spans 15 residues. With 5 bases removed from V and 8 bases from J, the gap between germline ends came to 22 bases. Looked up from germline, CDR1 is SGHRS and CDR2 is YFSETQ. The CDR3 DNA reads as TGCGCCAGCAGGGAGCAGGCGGGACCCCGGTACGGCTACACCTTC. Translating gives CASREQAGPRYGYTF.

This clonotype was counted at least ten times. V gene TRBV7-3 combines with J gene TRBJ2-3; D not resolved. The V end was cut by 5 bases, the J end by 2 bases, with 14 bases between. The CDR3 loop spans 15 amino acids. The germline V gene has CDR1 SGHTA and CDR2 FQGTGA. CDR3 sequence reads: CASSQGRRPTDTQYF. The CDR3 DNA follows: TGTGCCAGCAGCCAAGGACGCCGCCCCACAGATACGCAGTATTTT.

The CDR3 loop reads CSALREVEAFF. The CDR3 DNA reads TGCAGTGCCCTCCGGGAAGTTGAAGCTTTCTTT. J is TRBJ1-1 and V is TRBV20-1; D gene ambiguous. With 6 bases removed from V and 7 bases from J, the gap between germline ends came to 12 bases. CDR1 and CDR2 (germline): DFQATT, SNEGSKA (reference sequence). The CDR3 loop spans 11 amino acids.

In this sample, this clonotype turned up many times. The chain joins TRBV30 to TRBJ1-4, with 8 bases lining up with TRBD1. With 7 bases clipped from V and 4 bases from J, the junction kept 5 bases outside the gene matches. Germline V gives CDR1 GTSNPN, CDR2 SVGIG (reference sequence). The CDR3 totals 13 residues. The CDR3 protein is CASGGQVNEKLFF. DNA of the CDR3: TGTGCCTCCGGGGGACAGGTTAATGAAAAACTGTTTTTT.

The chain couples TRBV19 to TRBJ2-1; D perhaps matches TRBD2 (6 bases). The V gene's germline CDR1 is LNHDA and CDR2 SQIVND (reference sequence). The CDR3 loop spans 13 amino acids. The V gene lost 9 bases and the J gene lost 5 bases, with 14 bases spanning the gap. The CDR3 sequence is CASRRDSHNEQFF. In DNA, the CDR3 is TGTGCCAGCCGGCGGGACTCGCACAATGAGCAGTTCTTC.

There are many counts of this clonotype. The genes are TRBV7-9 and TRBJ2-1; the match to TRBD2 covers 8 bases. The CDR3 loop spans 16 amino acids. In germline, CDR1 is SEHNR, CDR2 FQNEAQ (reference sequence). The trim removed 0 bases at V and 9 bases at J, leaving 10 bases unmatched. The CDR3 loop reads CASSLAHPGGRGEQFF. CDR3 sequence (DNA): TGTGCCAGCAGCTTAGCGCACCCGGGGGGGCGTGGTGAGCAGTTCTTC.

The genes are TRBV7-9 and TRBJ2-5, with 8 nucleotides matching TRBD2. The germline V gene encodes CDR1 SEHNR and CDR2 FQNEAQ (reference sequence). The CDR3 length is 13 residues. DNA of the CDR3: TGTGCTACTCGCCGGGGGGGACAAGAGACCCAGTACTTC. Protein sequence: CATRRGGQETQYF.

In this sample, this clonotype turned up a few times. This chain joins TRBV9 and TRBJ2-1; D is perhaps TRBD2 (6 bases). With 4 bases removed from V and 12 bases from J, the gap between germline ends came to 17 bases. Germline V CDR1 and CDR2: SGDLS, YYNGEE. The CDR3 spans 13 residues. The CDR3 region is CASSPRGGVRQFF. The CDR3 coding sequence is TGTGCCAGCAGCCCAAGGGGCGGGGTTAGGCAGTTCTTC.

This clonotype came up a few times. The chain employs TRBV29-1 and TRBJ1-1; TRBD1 aligns across 7 bases. The V gene end was trimmed by 5 bases and the J gene end by 4 bases; junction bases not matched to a gene: 7. The CDR3 has 13 amino acids. Germline-derived CDR1 and CDR2 are SQVTM and ANQGSEA. CDR3 nucleotides: TGCAGCGTTTGGGACAGTGTACGCACTGAAGCTTTCTTT. Its translation: CSVWDSVRTEAFF.

In its sample, this clonotype was seen many times. V gene TRBV10-2 combines with J gene TRBJ2-2, with unresolved D. Germline CDR1 reads WSHSY; CDR2 reads SAAADI. Trimming removed 6 bases at V and 4 bases at J, with 6 bases between. The CDR3 runs 12 residues. The CDR3 loop reads CASSGVTGELFF. The DNA for the CDR3 is TGCGCCAGCAGCGGCGTCACCGGGGAGCTGTTTTTT.